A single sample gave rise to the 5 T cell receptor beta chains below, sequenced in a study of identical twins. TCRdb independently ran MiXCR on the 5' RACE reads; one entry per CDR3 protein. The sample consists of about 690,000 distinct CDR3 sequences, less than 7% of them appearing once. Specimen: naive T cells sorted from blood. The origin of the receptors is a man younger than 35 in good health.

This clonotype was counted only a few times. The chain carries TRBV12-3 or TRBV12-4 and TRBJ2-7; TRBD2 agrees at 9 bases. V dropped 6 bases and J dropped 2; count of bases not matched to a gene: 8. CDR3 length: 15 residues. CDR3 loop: CASSLTSGRTYEQYV. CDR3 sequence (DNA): TGTGCCAGCAGCCTTACTAGCGGGCGAACCTACGAGCAGTACGTC.

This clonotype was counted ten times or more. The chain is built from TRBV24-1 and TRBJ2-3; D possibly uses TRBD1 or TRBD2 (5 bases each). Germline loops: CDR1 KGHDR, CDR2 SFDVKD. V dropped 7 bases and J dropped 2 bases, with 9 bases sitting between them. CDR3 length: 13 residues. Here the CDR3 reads CATSWGNTDTQYF. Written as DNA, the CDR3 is TGTGCCACCAGCTGGGGGAACACAGATACGCAGTATTTT.

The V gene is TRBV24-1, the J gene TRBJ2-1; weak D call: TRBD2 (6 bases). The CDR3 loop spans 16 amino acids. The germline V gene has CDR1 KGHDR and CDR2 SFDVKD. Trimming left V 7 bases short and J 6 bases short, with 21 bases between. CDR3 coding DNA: TGTGCCACCAGGGGCATGGGGGGAGGTGGGGTCAATGAGCAGTTCTTC. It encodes CATRGMGGGGVNEQFF.

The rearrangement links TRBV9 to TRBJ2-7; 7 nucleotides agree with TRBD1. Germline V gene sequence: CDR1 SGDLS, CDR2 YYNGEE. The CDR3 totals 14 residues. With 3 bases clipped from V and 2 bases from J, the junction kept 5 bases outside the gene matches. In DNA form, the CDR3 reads TGTGCCAGCAGCGGTGGACAGGAGACCTACGAGCAGTACTTC. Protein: CASSGGQETYEQYF.

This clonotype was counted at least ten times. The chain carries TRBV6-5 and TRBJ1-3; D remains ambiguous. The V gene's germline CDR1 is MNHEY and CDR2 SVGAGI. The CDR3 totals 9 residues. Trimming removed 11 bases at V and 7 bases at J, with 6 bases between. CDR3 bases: TGTGCCGCGCGGAACACCATATATTTT. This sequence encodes CAARNTIYF.